A selection of T cell receptor beta chains follows, all from one sample in a study of blood T cell repertoires in COVID-19. Generated by immunoSEQ multiplex PCR, the TCRdb table keeps only in-frame clones and is missing some. The sample shows fewer than 350,000 clones, about nine tenths of them seen only once. Sequenced sample: PBMCs or T cells enriched from blood (not recorded which). The receptors shown here come from a woman in her twenties or thirties who had been exposed to COVID-19. The CDR3 runs from the conserved cysteine through the conserved F or W. A D gene is named only where the DNA matches it firmly. Not every row has a clone size; where given, it reads once, few, many or a size class.

>TRBV18|-|TRBJ1-2|TRBD1
TGTGCCAGCTCTCGGAACAGGGGGACTGGCTACACCTTC
CASSRNRGTGYTF
>TRBV7-9|-|TRBJ1-2|TRBD1
TGTGCCAGCAGCTTAGTAGGACAGGACTATGGCTACACCTTC
CASSLVGQDYGYTF
>TRBV7-9|once|TRBJ2-3|TRBD2
TGTGCCAGCAGCTTAGGCCTAGCGGGAGCCCGAGGGCCAGATACGCAGTATTTT
CASSLGLAGARGPDTQYF
>TRBV18|-|TRBJ2-7|TRBD1
TGTGCCAGCTCACCTCCCGGGACAGGGGACGAGCAGTACTTC
CASSPPGTGDEQYF
>TRBV6-5|-|TRBJ2-3|-
TGTGCCAGTTGCAGGGCAACCAGCACAGATACGCAGTATTTT
CASCRATSTDTQYF
>TRBV2|-|TRBJ1-2|TRBD1
TGTGGGGACAGGGGGCCTCAGGGCTACACCTTC
CGDRGPQGYTF
>TRBV7-9|once|TRBJ2-1|TRBD2
TGTGCCAGCAGCTTAGCCCGGACTAGCGGGAGTGAGCTAGACAATGAGCAGTTCTTC
CASSLARTSGSELDNEQFF
>TRBV6-6|-|TRBJ2-2|TRBD2
TGTGCCAGCAGCCAACCGGGACTAGCGGTCACCGGGGAGCTGTTTTTT
CASSQPGLAVTGELFF
>TRBV2|-|TRBJ2-2|TRBD1
TGTGCCAGCAGCCAGGGGGCGCTTGCCAGCGGGGAGCTGTTTTTT
CASSQGALASGELFF
>TRBV2|once|TRBJ1-2|TRBD1
TGTGCCAGCCCCGACCCCCAGGGGGGCTATGGCTACACCTTC
CASPDPQGGYGYTF
>TRBV20-1|-|TRBJ2-1|TRBD2
TGCAGTGCCTACCAGCGGGGAGAGCAGTTCTTC
CSAYQRGEQFF
>TRBV30|-|TRBJ2-1|TRBD1
TGTGCCTGGTACCGGGACAGGGGAGCCAATGAGCAGTTCTTC
CAWYRDRGANEQFF
>TRBV5-4|-|TRBJ2-2|-
TGTGCCAGCAGCTCGTTTGGGCTCGCCACCGGGGAGCTGTTTTTT
CASSSFGLATGELFF
>TRBV4-2|once|TRBJ2-1|-
TGTGCCAGCAGCAAGACAAAGGAGGGACCCTACAATGAGCAGTTCTTC
CASSKTKEGPYNEQFF
>TRBV27|-|TRBJ2-5|TRBD2
TGTGCCAGCAGTCCCCTAGCGGGCTTGTACCAAGAGACCCAGTACTTC
CASSPLAGLYQETQYF
>TRBV7-9|-|TRBJ1-1|TRBD1
TGTGCCAGCAGCTTAGTGGGGACAGGGAACACTGAAGCTTTCTTT
CASSLVGTGNTEAFF
>TRBV10-3|-|TRBJ1-5|-
TGTGCCATCAGTGAGTTTGACAGTTTAAGGAGCAATCAGCCCCAGCATTTT
CAISEFDSLRSNQPQHF
>TRBV30|-|TRBJ1-4|-
TGTGCCTGGAGTGCAGGGAACCCTCCTGAAAAACTGTTTTTT
CAWSAGNPPEKLFF
>TRBV14|-|TRBJ2-3|TRBD1
TGTGCCAGCAGCCCACCACAGGGGAACCGGTTGAGCACAGATACGCAGTATTTT
CASSPPQGNRLSTDTQYF
>TRBV18|-|TRBJ2-7|TRBD2
TGTGCCAGCTCACCACCGCCGGGACTCGGGAGGGTGCAGTACTTC
CASSPPPGLGRVQYF